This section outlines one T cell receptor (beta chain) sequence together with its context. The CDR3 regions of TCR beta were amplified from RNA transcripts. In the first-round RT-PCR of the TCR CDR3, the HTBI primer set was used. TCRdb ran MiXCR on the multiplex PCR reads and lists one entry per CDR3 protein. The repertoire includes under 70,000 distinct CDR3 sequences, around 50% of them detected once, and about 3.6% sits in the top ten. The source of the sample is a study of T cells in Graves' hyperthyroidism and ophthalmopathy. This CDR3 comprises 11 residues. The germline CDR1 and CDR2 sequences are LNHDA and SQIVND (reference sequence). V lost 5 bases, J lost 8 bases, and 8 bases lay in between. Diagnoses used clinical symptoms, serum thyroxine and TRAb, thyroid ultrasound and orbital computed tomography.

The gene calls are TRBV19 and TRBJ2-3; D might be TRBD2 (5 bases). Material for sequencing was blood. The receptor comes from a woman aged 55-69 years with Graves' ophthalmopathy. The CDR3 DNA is TGTGCCAGTAGTGTAGGAGGTACGCAGTATTTT. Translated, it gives CASSVGGTQYF.